The 27 T cell receptor beta chains listed next were all sequenced from one sample in a study of shared clonotypes between healthy human individuals. Profiling relied on immunoSEQ multiplex PCR, and the TCRdb table lists in-frame clones only, not all of them. This table has approximately 530,000 clones, almost 97% appearing once. The sample comprised naive CD4+ T cells sorted from blood. The sample's subset: CD45RA+ positively selected. The receptors were sampled from a woman aged 25 to 39 in good health.

The chain joins TRBV29-1 to TRBJ1-1; D not certain. V lost 3 bases, J lost 1 base, and 9 bases lay in between. The CDR3 contains 13 residues. Germline CDR1 SQVTM, CDR2 ANQGSEA. CDR3 nucleotides: TGCAGCGTTGAGGGTCAGCCGAACACTGAAGCTTTCTTT. Translated: CSVEGQPNTEAFF.

The rearrangement uses TRBV5-1 and TRBJ1-1; D unclear. Trimming stripped 4 bases from V and 1 base from J, with 8 bases between. Per germline, CDR1 SGHRS and CDR2 YFSETQ. This CDR3 region has 13 residues. Here the CDR3 DNA reads TGCGCCAGCAGCATCCGGGAGAACACTGAAGCTTTCTTT. It codes for CASSIRENTEAFF.

The gene calls are TRBV4-2 and TRBJ1-1; TRBD1 is a possible D gene (6 bases). CDR1 and CDR2 from the germline V gene are LGHNA and YNFKEQ. Trimming took off 2 bases at V and 3 bases at J, with 25 bases between the two ends. This CDR3 is 19 amino acids long. CDR3 region: CASSQLPRTVLTEDTEAFF. CDR3 nucleotide sequence: TGTGCCAGCAGCCAATTGCCCAGGACAGTTCTAACGGAGGACACTGAAGCTTTCTTT.

CDR3 sequence (DNA): TGTGCCAGCAGCGTAGGCCACCGAGGGGGGGAGCTGTTTTTT. Its protein product is CASSVGHRGGELFF. The chain couples TRBV9 to TRBJ2-2; D may be TRBD2 (5 bases). This CDR3 contains 14 residues. Germline CDR1 is SGDLS and CDR2 is YYNGEE. Trimming shortened V by 0 bases and J by 8 bases, and 11 bases separated the two germline ends.

This clone showed up just a few times. J is TRBJ1-1 and V is TRBV4-1, with a tentative D call TRBD1 (5 bases). The length of the CDR3 is 11 residues. The germline V gene has CDR1 MGHRA and CDR2 YSYEKL. Trimming removed 6 bases from V and 6 bases from J, with 8 bases in between. The CDR3 DNA follows: TGCGCCAGCAGGCGGGGGGCTGAAGCTTTCTTT. Its translation: CASRRGAEAFF.

This chain joins TRBV18 and TRBJ2-1; perhaps TRBD2 as D (6 bases). The CDR3 spans 15 residues. V was pared by 4 bases and J by 2 bases, with 12 bases between. The germline CDR1 and CDR2 sequences are KGHSH and LQKENI. The CDR3 sequence is CASSLLASTYNEQFF. CDR3 DNA sequence: TGTGCCAGCTCACTACTAGCCTCAACCTACAATGAGCAGTTCTTC.

This clone was observed once. The chain joins TRBV4-1 to TRBJ2-7, with a weak D call TRBD1 (6 bases). From germline, CDR1 is MGHRA and CDR2 YSYEKL. Between the trimmed V and J ends, which lost 0 bases and 3 bases, there was a span of 15 bases. CDR3 length equals 16 residues. The CDR3 region has the DNA TGCGCCAGCAGCCAAGAATTCTGGCAGACAGGCTACGAGCAGTACTTC. Its translation: CASSQEFWQTGYEQYF.

This clone was seen a handful of times. Other DNA sequences of this sample code for an identical CDR3. CDR3 DNA: TGTGCCAGCAGTGACCCCGGGACTAGCGGCAATGAGCAGTTCTTC. Protein sequence: CASSDPGTSGNEQFF. This chain links TRBV25-1 with TRBJ2-1; TRBD2 matches 11 bases. Trimming cost V 3 bases and J 6 bases; bases outside gene matches: 4. The CDR3 length is 15 residues. Germline values: CDR1 MGHDK, CDR2 SYGVNS.

This clone was counted once. The V call is TRBV9, the J call TRBJ2-3; 11 bases agree with TRBD2. Per the germline V gene, CDR1 is SGDLS and CDR2 is YYNGEE. The CDR3 loop spans 16 amino acids. V lost 3 bases and J lost 3; bases outside the gene matches: 6. The CDR3 DNA is TGTGCCAGCAGCGGCCTAGCGGGAGGAAGTACAGATACGCAGTATTTT. This translates into CASSGLAGGSTDTQYF.

This chain connects TRBV5-1 to TRBJ2-3; 15 bases fit TRBD2. This CDR3 has 16 amino acids. Germline-derived CDR1 and CDR2 are SGHRS and YFSETQ. V shed 4 bases, J shed 3 bases, and the junction held 3 bases outside the gene matches. In DNA, the CDR3 is TGCGCCAGCAGCCAGGGACTAGCGGGAGGAACAGATACGCAGTATTTT. It translates to CASSQGLAGGTDTQYF.

V is TRBV18 and J is TRBJ1-1; no definite D call. Trimming stripped 2 bases from V and 2 bases from J, with 9 bases between. The CDR3 is 14 residues long. Germline-derived CDR1 and CDR2 are KGHSH and LQKENI. The DNA of the CDR3 is TGTGCCAGCTCACCATTCGGACCAAACACTGAAGCTTTCTTT. This sequence encodes CASSPFGPNTEAFF.

V is TRBV28 and J is TRBJ2-1, with D hard to call. CDR1 MDHEN and CDR2 SYDVKM come from the germline V gene. This CDR3 is built from 15 residues. Trimming removed 3 bases from V and 6 bases from J, with 15 bases in between. CDR3: CASSLFRHRINEQFF. DNA for the CDR3: TGTGCCAGCAGTTTGTTTCGACACCGGATCAATGAGCAGTTCTTC. Full variable domain (rest looked up from reference TRBV28 and TRBJ2-1): DVKVTQSSRYLVKRTGEKVFLECVQDMDHENMFWYRQDPGLGLRLIYFSYDVKMKEKGDIPEGYSVSREKKERFSLILESASTNQTSMYLCASSLFRHRINEQFFGPGTRLTVL.

The chain has TRBV15 and TRBJ1-2; D gene uncertain. From germline, CDR1 is LNHNV and CDR2 YYDKDF (reference sequence). With 1 base removed from V and 6 bases from J, the gap between germline ends came to 9 bases. This CDR3 spans 13 amino acids. CDR3 region: CATSRGITNGYTF. The CDR3 DNA sequence: TGTGCCACCAGCAGAGGTATAACCAATGGCTACACCTTC.

The J gene is TRBJ1-3, the V gene TRBV13, with D unclear. The germline V and J ends were trimmed by 5 bases and 2 bases, with 7 bases remaining between them. CDR1 and CDR2 (germline): PRHDT, FYEKMQ (reference sequence). The CDR3 is made up of 13 amino acids. In nucleotides, the CDR3 is TGTGCCAGCAGCCCGGGCACTGGAAACACCATATATTTT. Its protein product is CASSPGTGNTIYF.

This chain joins TRBV11-2 and TRBJ1-3; D is undetermined. From germline, CDR1 is SGHAT and CDR2 FQNNGV. The ends were cut back, 5 bases at V and 0 bases at J, with 8 bases in the middle. The CDR3 spans 14 residues. CDR3 sequence: CASSPQNSGNTIYF. The CDR3 DNA sequence: TGTGCCAGCAGCCCCCAGAACTCTGGAAACACCATATATTTT.

V usage is TRBV2 and J usage is TRBJ1-1, with 9 nucleotides matching TRBD1. The CDR3 contains 14 residues. The ends lost 7 bases at V and 4 bases at J; junction bases unmatched: 7. Germline V gene sequence: CDR1 SNHLY, CDR2 FYNNEI. CDR3 DNA sequence: TGTGCCAGCACACAGACAGGGGGGAGCACTGAAGCTTTCTTT. It translates to CASTQTGGSTEAFF.

This CDR3 reads CATRGVDSTSGNTIYF. The CDR3 region has the DNA TGTGCCACCCGGGGGGTTGACAGCACCTCTGGAAACACCATATATTTT. The chain combines TRBV28 with TRBJ1-3; the D gene is possibly TRBD1 (5 bases). Germline V gene lookup returns CDR1 MDHEN and CDR2 SYDVKM. The CDR3 covers 16 residues. Trimming stripped 10 bases from V and 0 bases from J, with 19 bases between.

This chain connects TRBV7-9 to TRBJ2-7, with D perhaps matching TRBD1 (5 bases). This CDR3 spans 16 amino acids. In germline, CDR1 is SEHNR, CDR2 FQNEAQ (reference sequence). V was pared by 4 bases and J by 2 bases, with 18 bases between. The CDR3 DNA reads TGTGCCAGCAGCTACGGCGCGACAGTTACGCCCTACGAGCAGTACTTC. It specifies CASSYGATVTPYEQYF.

The V call is TRBV6-5, the J call TRBJ2-1; 9 bases align to TRBD1. This CDR3 comprises 15 residues. V dropped 6 bases and J dropped 2; count of bases not matched to a gene: 5. Looked up from germline, CDR1 is MNHEY and CDR2 is SVGAGI. The CDR3 region has the DNA TGTGCCAGCAGCCGTGGACAGGGGCCCTACAATGAGCAGTTCTTC. This gives the protein CASSRGQGPYNEQFF.

The rearrangement links TRBV27 to TRBJ2-1; TRBD1 matches at 8 bases. Losses at the gene ends were 4 bases for V and 2 bases for J; bases not matched to a gene: 4. The CDR3 totals 15 residues. Germline lookup yields CDR1 MNHEY and CDR2 SMNVEV (reference sequence). Here the CDR3 DNA reads TGTGCCAGCAGTTCGACAGGGGCCGCCTACAATGAGCAGTTCTTC. It yields the protein CASSSTGAAYNEQFF.

The gene calls are TRBV5-1 and TRBJ2-7, with no clear D. CDR3 size: 13 residues. Germline CDR1 SGHRS, CDR2 YFSETQ. Trimming left V 8 bases short and J 0 bases short, with 12 bases between. CDR3 loop: CASADGDSYEQYF. CDR3 in DNA: TGCGCCAGTGCAGACGGTGACTCCTACGAGCAGTACTTC.

The J gene is TRBJ2-1, the V gene TRBV10-2, with 11 bases lining up with TRBD2. V shed 6 bases and J 7 bases; nucleotides not matched to a gene: 8. Germline CDR1 is WSHSY and CDR2 is SAAADI. The CDR3 is made up of 15 amino acids. CDR3 sequence: CASRIAGGPLNEQFF. In DNA, the CDR3 is TGCGCCAGCAGGATAGCGGGAGGGCCATTGAATGAGCAGTTCTTC.

The gene calls are TRBV27 and TRBJ2-1; D uncertain. V was shortened by 2 bases and J by 9 bases, with 29 bases between the two germline ends. The germline gives CDR1 MNHEY, CDR2 SMNVEV (reference sequence). The length of the CDR3 is 19 residues. CDR3 nucleotides: TGTGCCAGCAGTTTAAGCCGGCTAGAGAGTAATGGAGTGAGGACTGAGCAGTTCTTC. This codes for CASSLSRLESNGVRTEQFF.

CDR3 in amino acids: CASRTGSALNTEAFF. The DNA for the CDR3 is TGTGCCAGCAGGACCGGGAGCGCCTTGAACACTGAAGCTTTCTTT. This chain joins TRBV28 and TRBJ1-1, with D uncertain. The V end was cut by 6 bases, the J end by 0 bases, with 14 bases between. CDR3 length: 15 residues. CDR1 and CDR2 from the germline V gene are MDHEN and SYDVKM. Based on the CDR3 plus reference TRBV28 and TRBJ1-1, the full variable domain is DVKVTQSSRYLVKRTGEKVFLECVQDMDHENMFWYRQDPGLGLRLIYFSYDVKMKEKGDIPEGYSVSREKKERFSLILESASTNQTSMYLCASRTGSALNTEAFFGQGTRLTVV.

The chain couples TRBV25-1 to TRBJ2-6, with D maybe TRBD1 (6 bases). This CDR3 is built from 15 residues. Germline lookup yields CDR1 MGHDK and CDR2 SYGVNS. V lost 8 bases and J lost 4, with 15 bases in between. CDR3 sequence reads: CASGGTGSGANVLTF. The CDR3 DNA sequence: TGTGCCAGCGGAGGCACAGGGTCGGGGGCCAACGTCCTGACTTTC.

The chain joins TRBV14 to TRBJ2-1; a weak D match, TRBD2 (6 bases). The germline gives CDR1 SGHDN, CDR2 FVKESK. The CDR3 is 16 amino acids. V lost 2 bases to trimming and J lost 2 bases, with 13 bases between them. The CDR3 sequence is CASSQPGVAAYNEQFF. CDR3 in DNA: TGTGCCAGCAGCCAACCGGGGGTAGCGGCCTACAATGAGCAGTTCTTC.

The chain combines TRBV7-2 with TRBJ2-5; D is undetermined. V shed 5 bases and J shed 1 base, with 8 bases lying between them. Germline CDR1 is SGHTA and CDR2 is FQGNSA. This CDR3 comprises 13 residues. CDR3 coding DNA: TGTGCCAGCAGCACCGACCTCCAAGAGACCCAGTACTTC. This encodes CASSTDLQETQYF. Together with reference TRBV7-2 and TRBJ2-5, the CDR3 gives the full variable domain: GAGVSQSPSNKVTEKGKDVELRCDPISGHTALYWYRQSLGQGLEFLIYFQGNSAPDKSGLPSDRFSAERTGGSVSTLTIQRTQQEDSAVYLCASSTDLQETQYFGPGTRLLVL.